A selection of T cell receptor beta chains follows, all from one sample in a study of Ad26.COV2.S vaccination and SARS-CoV-2 variants. The data were produced by immunoSEQ multiplex PCR, yet TCRdb's version contains in-frame clones alone and is incomplete. The top ten hold about 1.5% of the sample, which has roughly 680,000 clones, 89% seen once. The sequenced sample was peripheral blood, obtained in a trial of Ad26.COV2.S vaccine versus placebo. The receptors were gathered from a person between 18 and 60 years old who received the Ad26.COV2.S COVID-19 vaccine or a placebo. Each CDR3 is given with its conserved first and last residue. Fields, in order: clone size, V gene, D gene, J gene, CDR3 DNA, CDR3 protein. The D gene is left open where the match is weak. Only some rows state a clone size, as once, few, many or a class for expanded clones.

abundance: -; v_gene: TRBV6-2/TRBV6-3; d_gene: -; j_gene: TRBJ1-3; CDR3nt: TGTGCCAGCAGTTACTCGAGACGGGATAGCTCTGGAAACACCATATATTTT; CDR3aa: CASSYSRRDSSGNTIYF
abundance: -; v_gene: TRBV6-5; d_gene: TRBD1; j_gene: TRBJ1-1; CDR3nt: TGTGCCAGTAGACAGGGAGGGAACACTGAAGCTTTCTTT; CDR3aa: CASRQGGNTEAFF
abundance: -; v_gene: TRBV28; d_gene: -; j_gene: TRBJ2-1; CDR3nt: TGTGCCAGCAGCCGCGGAGGGCTATCTTTCTACAATGAGCAGTTCTTC; CDR3aa: CASSRGGLSFYNEQFF
abundance: -; v_gene: TRBV5-4; d_gene: TRBD2; j_gene: TRBJ2-1; CDR3nt: TGTGCCAGCAGATACACTAGCGGGCATGAGCAGTTCTTC; CDR3aa: CASRYTSGHEQFF
abundance: -; v_gene: TRBV4-2; d_gene: -; j_gene: TRBJ2-5; CDR3nt: TGTGCCAGCAGCACAGGACAATTTCAAGAGACCCAGTACTTC; CDR3aa: CASSTGQFQETQYF
abundance: once; v_gene: TRBV6-5; d_gene: TRBD1; j_gene: TRBJ2-5; CDR3nt: TGTGCCAGCAGTTACCGTTCTAGGGACAGTCAGTACTTC; CDR3aa: CASSYRSRDSQYF
abundance: once; v_gene: TRBV27; d_gene: -; j_gene: TRBJ2-7; CDR3nt: TGTGCCAGCAGTCGGCAGGGTCCCTCCTACGAGCAGTACTTC; CDR3aa: CASSRQGPSYEQYF
abundance: -; v_gene: TRBV6-1; d_gene: TRBD1; j_gene: TRBJ1-4; CDR3nt: TGTGCCAGCAGGAACCCGGGACAGGGGAATGAAAAACTGTTTTTT; CDR3aa: CASRNPGQGNEKLFF
abundance: -; v_gene: TRBV5-1; d_gene: -; j_gene: TRBJ2-7; CDR3nt: TGCGCCAGCAGCATCGGGGAGACCTACGAGCAGTACTTC; CDR3aa: CASSIGETYEQYF
abundance: -; v_gene: TRBV4-2; d_gene: -; j_gene: TRBJ1-4; CDR3nt: TGTGCCAGCAGCCAAGGATTCGTTACTAATGAAAAACTGTTTTTT; CDR3aa: CASSQGFVTNEKLFF
abundance: once; v_gene: TRBV19; d_gene: -; j_gene: TRBJ2-2; CDR3nt: TGTGCCAGTACTGGTAGCGGAGGAACCGGGGAGCTGTTTTTT; CDR3aa: CASTGSGGTGELFF
abundance: -; v_gene: TRBV3-1/TRBV3-2; d_gene: -; j_gene: TRBJ1-1; CDR3nt: TGTGCCAGCAGCCCTATAGCCCCCGCGGGGGCTTTCTTT; CDR3aa: CASSPIAPAGAFF
abundance: few; v_gene: TRBV7-9; d_gene: TRBD1; j_gene: TRBJ1-4; CDR3nt: TGTGCCAGCAGCCCAGGACAGGGGGTGGCTGAAAAACTGTTTTTT; CDR3aa: CASSPGQGVAEKLFF
abundance: -; v_gene: TRBV5-8; d_gene: -; j_gene: TRBJ2-3; CDR3nt: TGTGCCAGCAGCTTGGGAGATACGCAGTATTTT; CDR3aa: CASSLGDTQYF
abundance: -; v_gene: TRBV29-1; d_gene: -; j_gene: TRBJ1-2; CDR3nt: TGCAGCGTTGAAGCCGGGGGGGTGAAGGGCTACACCTTC; CDR3aa: CSVEAGGVKGYTF
abundance: once; v_gene: TRBV4-2; d_gene: TRBD1; j_gene: TRBJ1-6; CDR3nt: TGTGCCAGCAGCCTTTACGAAGGGACAGGAGCTGATTCACCCCTCCACTTT; CDR3aa: CASSLYEGTGADSPLHF
abundance: -; v_gene: TRBV5-4; d_gene: TRBD2; j_gene: TRBJ2-7; CDR3nt: TGTGCCAGCAGCAATCCGGGACTTCCGGGACTAGCCTCCTACGAGCAGTACTTC; CDR3aa: CASSNPGLPGLASYEQYF
abundance: -; v_gene: TRBV6-6; d_gene: -; j_gene: TRBJ2-7; CDR3nt: TGTGCCAGCAGAATGACGAGCCGGGGGGAGCAGTACTTC; CDR3aa: CASRMTSRGEQYF
abundance: -; v_gene: TRBV18; d_gene: -; j_gene: TRBJ2-5; CDR3nt: TGTGCCAGCTCACAACAGAGACAAGGGGAGACCCAGTACTTC; CDR3aa: CASSQQRQGETQYF
abundance: -; v_gene: TRBV5-1; d_gene: -; j_gene: TRBJ2-5; CDR3nt: TGCGCCAGCAGCTCTACCGGGACACTTCAAGAGACCCAGTACTTC; CDR3aa: CASSSTGTLQETQYF
abundance: -; v_gene: TRBV5-1; d_gene: TRBD2; j_gene: TRBJ2-7; CDR3nt: TGCGCCAGCAGCTTGGCTAGCGGGAGTTCCTACGAGCAGTACTTC; CDR3aa: CASSLASGSSYEQYF
abundance: -; v_gene: TRBV10-3; d_gene: -; j_gene: TRBJ1-2; CDR3nt: TGTGCCATCAGTGAGTCGACCGTTCAGGGAAACGGCTACACCTTC; CDR3aa: CAISESTVQGNGYTF
abundance: -; v_gene: TRBV9; d_gene: -; j_gene: TRBJ2-2; CDR3nt: TGTGCCAGCAGCGTAGGAGGGTTTGAGGCGGTCGGGGAGCTGTTTTTT; CDR3aa: CASSVGGFEAVGELFF
abundance: -; v_gene: TRBV2; d_gene: -; j_gene: TRBJ2-7; CDR3nt: TGTGCCAGCCTCAGGGGTTACGAGCAGTACTTC; CDR3aa: CASLRGYEQYF
abundance: -; v_gene: TRBV10-3; d_gene: -; j_gene: TRBJ2-7; CDR3nt: TGTGCCATCAGGTCCAACTACGAGCAGTACTTC; CDR3aa: CAIRSNYEQYF
abundance: -; v_gene: TRBV10-3; d_gene: TRBD1; j_gene: TRBJ1-5; CDR3nt: TGTGCCATCAGAGAAGGACAGGGGAGTAATCAGCCCCAGCATTTT; CDR3aa: CAIREGQGSNQPQHF
abundance: once; v_gene: TRBV18; d_gene: TRBD2; j_gene: TRBJ2-1; CDR3nt: TGTGCCAGCTCACCATACAGCGGGAGAGGTTATGAGCAGTTCTTC; CDR3aa: CASSPYSGRGYEQFF
abundance: -; v_gene: TRBV25-1; d_gene: TRBD2; j_gene: TRBJ2-3; CDR3nt: TGTGCCAGCAGTCCGGGACTAGCGGACCTAGGTACGCAGTATTTT; CDR3aa: CASSPGLADLGTQYF